This entry features one T cell receptor beta chain sequence. Its antigen is unidentified. V lost 8 bases to trimming and J lost 1 base, with 15 bases between them. The CDR3 has 15 residues. The germline V gene encodes CDR1 MNHEY and CDR2 SVGAGI. The sample belongs to a study of cytomegalovirus exposure and HLA in healthy donors. Whole-study context: The Caucasian-associated ancestry cluster contained about 80% of the approximately 400 genotyped donors.

Whole-study results and caveats: In a later analysis, several top co-occurrence clusters appeared linked to parvovirus B19, influenza, CMV and Epstein-Barr virus.

The PCR employed 60 Vbeta primers together with 13 Jbeta primers. Using immunoSEQ multiplex PCR, the repertoire was profiled, and TCRdb retains in-frame clones only, with some absent. The table has fewer than 150,000 clones, approximately 80% seen once. The source of this sequence is a male donor in good health and CMV-seronegative. Material for sequencing was PBMCs. The V and J genes are TRBV6-5 and TRBJ1-5, with D uncertain. CDR3 sequence: CASGPGMLSNQPQHF. CDR3 sequence (DNA): TGTGCCAGCGGTCCGGGGATGTTAAGCAATCAGCCCCAGCATTTT.